This T cell receptor beta chain was obtained from a study of T cells in Graves' hyperthyroidism and ophthalmopathy. CDR3 length: 14 residues. Germline V lookup: CDR1 MGHRA, CDR2 YSYEKL. Unmatched junction bases numbered 12, after V lost 8 bases and J lost 6 bases. Researchers took RNA transcripts and amplified the TCR beta CDR3 regions from them. First-round RT-PCR targeting the TCR CDR3 was performed with the HTBI primer set. MiXCR, run by TCRdb on the multiplex PCR reads, gives a single entry per CDR3 protein. The table shows hundreds of thousands of distinct CDR3 sequences, with roughly 15% occurring only once.

The genes are TRBV4-1 and TRBJ1-2, with 7 positions matching TRBD1. The clonotype was recovered from a man aged 18 to 29 with Graves' ophthalmopathy. Source material: blood. CDR3 protein: CASGPLGTVHGYTF. The CDR3 nucleotides read TGCGCCAGCGGCCCCCTCGGGACAGTGCATGGCTACACCTTC.